The clone carrying this T cell receptor (beta chain) was observed a handful of times. Its antigen is unidentified. Other nucleotide sequences in the sample specify the same CDR3. At survey level, the immunoSEQ assay was run in its v3.0 version. TCRdb keeps only in-frame clones here, not all; method: immunoSEQ multiplex PCR. In the table there are 5,000 to 7,500 clones, 60% to 80% of which are singletons. The data originate from a study of long-term antiretroviral therapy in people with HIV. Notes on the study in general: Documentation of ART adherence, viral resistance or therapy changes was absent.

This CDR3 comprises 15 residues. Germline trimming cut 2 bases from V and 6 bases from J; bases unmatched to any gene: 2. Germline CDR1 and CDR2: KGHSH and LQKENI. The sequencing here drew on unsorted PBMCs, taken 0.5 years before starting antiretroviral therapy. The clonotype comes from a man aged 40-49 years with HIV. The V and J genes are TRBV18 and TRBJ1-6; 9 nucleotides match TRBD1. CDR3 DNA sequence: TGTGCCAGCTCACCAGGGACAGGGAGTAATTCACCCCTCCACTTT. Translated: CASSPGTGSNSPLHF.